The rows below give T cell receptor beta chains drawn from one sample of a study of beta chain features in type 1 diabetes. Sequenced by immunoSEQ multiplex PCR; TCRdb stores in-frame clones only, minus some. The sample holds almost 350,000 clones, about 20% seen once. The sequenced material came from naive CD4+ T cells from blood. Receptors originate from a woman aged 18-30 years in good health. Both conserved end residues are part of each CDR3. The D gene is left open where the match is weak. A clone size is listed for some rows: how often the clone was seen (once, few, many), or a class if it is expanded.

cdr3_nt	cdr3_aa	clone_size	d_call	j_call	cdr3_length	v_call
TGTGCCAGCAGTTACTCCGGGACATTCAACACTGAAGCTTTCTTT	CASSYSGTFNTEAFF	.	.	TRBJ1-1	15	TRBV6-5
TGTGCCACCAGCAGGGTGGAGAGCACCATATATTTT	CATSRVESTIYF	.	.	TRBJ1-3	12	TRBV15
TGTGCCAGCAGCACAGGGCTTGGCAATCAGCCCCAGCATTTT	CASSTGLGNQPQHF	.	.	TRBJ1-5	14	TRBV7-6
TGCGCCAGCAGCTTGGCCGCCGGGACTGAAGCTTTCTTT	CASSLAAGTEAFF	few	.	TRBJ1-1	13	TRBV5-1
TGTGCCTGGAGGGGGACAGTCTCTGGAAACACCATATATTTT	CAWRGTVSGNTIYF	few	TRBD1	TRBJ1-3	14	TRBV30
TGTGCCAGCACCCCAGGGGGGACCGGGGAGCTGTTTTTT	CASTPGGTGELFF	.	.	TRBJ2-2	13	TRBV7-9
TGTGCCAGGGGACAGGGGGCTGCCGAGCAGTACTTC	CARGQGAAEQYF	.	TRBD1	TRBJ2-7	12	TRBV2
TGCGCCAGCAGCTTTGGAGAAGATACGCAGTATTTT	CASSFGEDTQYF	.	.	TRBJ2-3	12	TRBV5-1
TGCGCCAGCAGCCCTCCGACAGGGTATGGGGGCTACACCTTC	CASSPPTGYGGYTF	few	TRBD1	TRBJ1-2	14	TRBV5-1
TGCAGCGTTGCGTCCTCCTGGACTACGAACACTGAAGCTTTCTTT	CSVASSWTTNTEAFF	few	.	TRBJ1-1	15	TRBV29-1
TGTGCCAGCAGCTTAACGGCTCCAGATCAGCCCCAGCATTTT	CASSLTAPDQPQHF	.	.	TRBJ1-5	14	TRBV7-3
TGCGCCAGCAGCGTGGGACAGGGCAATGAGCAGTTCTTC	CASSVGQGNEQFF	.	TRBD1	TRBJ2-1	13	TRBV5-1
TGTGCCAGCAGCCCCGGACTAGGGGTGGTAAATGAGCAGTACTTC	CASSPGLGVVNEQYF	few	TRBD2	TRBJ2-7	15	TRBV7-9
TGTGCCAGCTCACCATCTCGTCCCAGCGGGAAGAGCACAGATACGCAGTATTTT	CASSPSRPSGKSTDTQYF	few	TRBD2	TRBJ2-3	18	TRBV18
TGTGCCAGCAGAGCGGGACTAGCTGAGACCCAGTACTTC	CASRAGLAETQYF	.	TRBD2	TRBJ2-5	13	TRBV2
TGCGCCAGCGGGAAGACAGAGAGAGCCTATGGCTACACCTTC	CASGKTERAYGYTF	.	.	TRBJ1-2	14	TRBV10-2
TGTGCCTGGAGCGCGGGGCAGAGGACTGAAGCTTTCTTT	CAWSAGQRTEAFF	.	.	TRBJ1-1	13	TRBV30
TGTGCCAGCTCACCACGGACGGGAACGAGTTACGAGCAGTACTTC	CASSPRTGTSYEQYF	.	.	TRBJ2-7	15	TRBV18
TGTGCCAGCAGCTTAGTGGCAGAAGAGACCCAGTACTTC	CASSLVAEETQYF	.	.	TRBJ2-5	13	TRBV11-2
TGTGCCAGCAGCGTAGGCCCCGACACGAACACTGAAGCTTTCTTT	CASSVGPDTNTEAFF	.	.	TRBJ1-1	15	TRBV9
TGCGCCAGCAGCTTGGATGCGGAGCCTAACAATGAGCAGTTCTTC	CASSLDAEPNNEQFF	.	.	TRBJ2-1	15	TRBV5-1
TGCGCCAGCAGCCCGACAGGTGACAATGAAAAACTGTTTTTT	CASSPTGDNEKLFF	.	.	TRBJ1-4	14	TRBV5-1
TGTGCCAGCAGCATCAACGGCTACAATGAGCAGTTCTTC	CASSINGYNEQFF	.	.	TRBJ2-1	13	TRBV9
TGTGCCAGCAGTCCCCCGAACGGTGAAAAACTGTTTTTT	CASSPPNGEKLFF	.	.	TRBJ1-4	13	TRBV9
TGTGCCAGCAGTTCCGGACTAGCGGGATGGGAGACCCAGTACTTC	CASSSGLAGWETQYF	few	TRBD2	TRBJ2-5	15	TRBV27
TGTGCCAGCAGCTTGAACAGTGGAAACACCATATATTTT	CASSLNSGNTIYF	few	.	TRBJ1-3	13	TRBV7-2
TGTGCCAGCAGCCAAGAGGTTAACAGGGCCAACTATGGCTACACCTTC	CASSQEVNRANYGYTF	.	.	TRBJ1-2	16	TRBV4-2
TGTGCCAGCATGGGACAGGGGGCGGCCTCTAGCCATGAGCAGTTCTTC	CASMGQGAASSHEQFF	.	TRBD1	TRBJ2-1	16	TRBV6-6
TGTGCCAGCAGCTTGGGGCGGAATGAGCAGTTCTTC	CASSLGRNEQFF	few	.	TRBJ2-1	12	TRBV5-4
TGTGCCAGTAGTGGTAAGCGGGAGGGCCGAGGGAATGAGCAGTTCTTC	CASSGKREGRGNEQFF	.	TRBD2	TRBJ2-1	16	TRBV19
TGTGCCAGCAGCACAGTTGGGAGTGAAGCTTTCTTT	CASSTVGSEAFF	.	.	TRBJ1-1	12	TRBV5-6
TGTGCCAGCAGTGAAAGGGGTACCACTGAAGCTTTCTTT	CASSERGTTEAFF	.	.	TRBJ1-1	13	TRBV2
TGTGCCAGCAGTCTAGACGGAGTCCTGACTTTC	CASSLDGVLTF	few	.	TRBJ2-6	11	TRBV9
TGTGCCAGCAGCTCACGCAGGGATCCAAGGGGAGATACGCAGTATTTT	CASSSRRDPRGDTQYF	few	.	TRBJ2-3	16	TRBV11-2
TGTGCCAGCAGCCCGGGACAGGGGTCCCAGTACTTC	CASSPGQGSQYF	few	TRBD1	TRBJ2-7	12	TRBV7-2
TGCGCCAGCAGCCATTTCGGGGGAGTAGTGAGAAATGGCTACACCTTC	CASSHFGGVVRNGYTF	few	.	TRBJ1-2	16	TRBV4-1
TGTGCCAGCAGTCCTAATACCTCTGGGGCCAACGTCCTGACTTTC	CASSPNTSGANVLTF	.	.	TRBJ2-6	15	TRBV2
TGTGCCAGCAGCCAGGACAGGGGAAAGGTTGGAGACACCATATATTTT	CASSQDRGKVGDTIYF	.	TRBD1	TRBJ1-3	16	TRBV14
TGTGCCAGCAAGCCTAGCGGGGGGCAGGGTACGCAGTATTTT	CASKPSGGQGTQYF	few	TRBD2	TRBJ2-3	14	TRBV2
TGTGCCAGCAGCCGACCTGCGGGGAAGAACGAGCAGTACTTC	CASSRPAGKNEQYF	few	.	TRBJ2-7	14	TRBV13
TGTGCCAGCACAGCGGGAGTCCAAGAGACCCAGTACTTC	CASTAGVQETQYF	.	TRBD2	TRBJ2-5	13	TRBV2
TGCGCCAGCAGCAGCGGGGGGGACGAGACCCAGTACTTC	CASSSGGDETQYF	few	TRBD2	TRBJ2-5	13	TRBV5-1
TGCGCCAGCAGCTTGGGGTCACCGCAGGGGTATACGCAGTATTTT	CASSLGSPQGYTQYF	.	.	TRBJ2-3	15	TRBV5-1
TGTGCCAGCAGCTTAGTACGGGATTACTACAATGAGCAGTTCTTC	CASSLVRDYYNEQFF	.	.	TRBJ2-1	15	TRBV11-2
TGTGCCAGCATTCCCCGCGGGGGGAGCACTGAAGCTTTCTTT	CASIPRGGSTEAFF	.	.	TRBJ1-1	14	TRBV6-1